The 27 T cell receptor beta chains given below trace back to one sample, sequenced in a study of a mutant IDH1 vaccine in newly diagnosed glioma. The time point is: week 23, last vaccination. A 20-mer mutant IDH1 peptide at 300 ug was injected subcutaneously with topical imiquimod. These TCRs are of unknown antigen specificity. Generated by immunoSEQ multiplex PCR, the TCRdb table keeps only in-frame clones and is missing some. The repertoire has some 80,000 clones, approximately 85% of them found once; the top ten carry approximately 0.8%. The sequencing used PBMCs, collected from a glioma patient whose treatment included an IDH1 peptide vaccine. These TCRs come from a woman in her 50s with glioma.

Points on this clone: Other DNA sequences in this sample translate to the same CDR3. The gene calls are TRBV9 and TRBJ2-7; 7 bases are shared with TRBD2. Germline V CDR1 and CDR2: SGDLS, YYNGEE. The CDR3 contains 13 residues. V lost 4 bases to trimming and J lost 4 bases; unmatched junction nucleotides: 5. CDR3 bases: TGTGCCAGCAGCCCTGGGGGAGGGTACGAGCAGTACTTC. Translating gives CASSPGGGYEQYF.

The chain employs TRBV2 and TRBJ2-2; 8 bases align to TRBD1. The germline CDR1 and CDR2 sequences are SNHLY and FYNNEI. The CDR3 spans 15 residues. V lost 6 bases to trimming and J lost 4 bases; unmatched junction nucleotides: 7. The DNA for the CDR3 is TGTGCCAGCAGGGATATACAGGGGGGCACCGGGGAGCTGTTTTTT. Translation gives CASRDIQGGTGELFF.

Written as DNA, the CDR3 is TGTGCCAGCAGCACTCAGCATACGCAGTATTTT. Amino acid sequence: CASSTQHTQYF. The chain links TRBV6-5 to TRBJ2-3; D ambiguous. Trimming pared 6 bases from V and 7 bases from J, leaving 8 bases between. The CDR3 loop spans 11 amino acids. Germline-derived CDR1 and CDR2 are MNHEY and SVGAGI.

DNA for the CDR3: TGCAGCGTTGTGGCTAGCAATTCCTACGAGCAGTACTTC. Amino acid sequence: CSVVASNSYEQYF. The J gene is TRBJ2-5, the V gene TRBV29-1, with a weak D call TRBD2 (5 bases). Near its end, the DNA agrees better with TRBJ2-7, so the J call may be wrong. Germline V gene data show CDR1 as SQVTM and CDR2 as ANQGSEA. The CDR3 sequence is 13 residues long.

This sequence joins TRBV28 and TRBJ2-5, with TRBD1 matching 7 bases. V lost 6 bases to trimming and J lost 2 bases; unmatched junction nucleotides: 3. Germline lookup yields CDR1 MDHEN and CDR2 SYDVKM. The CDR3 consists of 13 residues. The CDR3 nucleotides read TGTGCCAGCAGCTCAGGGGGACAAGAGACCCAGTACTTC. Its protein is CASSSGGQETQYF.

The V and J genes are TRBV14 and TRBJ2-3; D gene unclear. Per germline, CDR1 SGHDN and CDR2 FVKESK. V was trimmed by 6 bases and J by 6 bases, leaving 19 bases between them. The CDR3 is 15 amino acids. DNA for the CDR3: TGTGCCAGCAGTTTAAACCGTCGGCTCGGGGATACGCAGTATTTT. Protein: CASSLNRRLGDTQYF. Complete variable domain (other parts from reference TRBV14 and TRBJ2-3): EAGVTQFPSHSVIEKGQTVTLRCDPISGHDNLYWYRRVMGKEIKFLLHFVKESKQDESGMPNNRFLAERTGGTYSTLKVQPAELEDSGVYFCASSLNRRLGDTQYFGPGTRLTVL.

The chain couples TRBV28 to TRBJ2-5; D gene ambiguous. Germline V lookup: CDR1 MDHEN, CDR2 SYDVKM. V dropped 7 bases and J dropped 0 bases, with 15 bases sitting between them. The CDR3 has 15 residues. The CDR3 DNA sequence: TGTGCCAGCACCCAATCCCCACCCGACCAAGAGACCCAGTACTTC. Residues: CASTQSPPDQETQYF.

The chain is built from TRBV19 and TRBJ2-2, with no clear D. The CDR3 totals 14 residues. Germline V gene sequence: CDR1 LNHDA, CDR2 SQIVND (reference sequence). V was pared by 7 bases and J by 1 base, with 10 bases between. CDR3: CASTWQQNTGELFF. The CDR3 nucleotides read TGTGCCAGTACATGGCAGCAGAACACCGGGGAGCTGTTTTTT.

This chain joins TRBV28 and TRBJ2-3; tentative D call: TRBD2 (5 bases). Germline V gives CDR1 MDHEN, CDR2 SYDVKM. V lost 7 bases and J 0 bases, leaving 8 bases between the germline ends. This CDR3 contains 13 residues. The DNA for the CDR3 is TGTGCCAGCACCCCGGGGAGCACAGATACGCAGTATTTT. Translated: CASTPGSTDTQYF.

The chain has TRBV5-1 and TRBJ2-5; 13 bases are a match to TRBD2. Unmatched junction bases numbered 7, after V lost 6 bases and J lost 5 bases. This CDR3 region has 15 residues. Germline V gives CDR1 SGHRS, CDR2 YFSETQ. CDR3 sequence (DNA): TGCGCCAGCACCAGGACTAGCGGGAGCAAGGAGACCCAGTACTTC. Protein: CASTRTSGSKETQYF.

In the case of this clone: Sequence at one end of the junction differs from germline and may be a read error. Other DNA sequences within the sample encode an identical CDR3. DNA for the CDR3: TGTGCTAGCAGACCGGACAGGGGTCATGAGACCCAGTACTTC. It codes for CASRPDRGHETQYF. The rearrangement links TRBV7-7 to TRBJ2-5, with 9 nucleotides matching TRBD1. The CDR3 contains 14 residues. From germline, CDR1 is SSHAT and CDR2 FNYEAQ (reference sequence).

CDR3 sequence: CAWSVPIESSGNTIYF. CDR3 coding DNA: TGTGCCTGGAGTGTGCCCATCGAGAGCTCTGGAAACACCATATATTTT. The rearrangement uses TRBV30 and TRBJ1-3; D unresolved. Germline loops: CDR1 GTSNPN, CDR2 SVGIG (reference sequence). The CDR3 sequence is 16 residues long. Trimming cost V 0 bases and J 0 bases, with 12 bases left between them.

This chain connects TRBV6-5 to TRBJ2-7, with D perhaps TRBD2 (6 bases). The germline V gene encodes CDR1 MNHEY and CDR2 SVGAGI. CDR3 size: 14 residues. The V end was cut by 4 bases, the J end by 4 bases, with 14 bases between. CDR3 in DNA: TGTGCCAGCAGTTTGGGAGCGGGCGCGTACGAGCAGTACTTC. Translated: CASSLGAGAYEQYF.

The chain couples TRBV7-8 to TRBJ1-2, with no clear D. CDR1 SGHVS and CDR2 FQNEAQ come from the germline V gene. Trimming shortened V by 7 bases and J by 3 bases, and 9 bases separated the two germline ends. The CDR3 is made up of 12 amino acids. CDR3 loop: CASTSGDYGYTF. The CDR3, as DNA: TGTGCCAGCACGTCTGGGGACTATGGCTACACCTTC.

This clone appeared once. The V call is TRBV6-1, the J call TRBJ2-5, with D possibly TRBD1 on 6 matching bases. CDR3 size: 13 residues. Germline CDR1 and CDR2: MNHNS and SASEGT. Trimming pared 6 bases from V and 3 bases from J, leaving 11 bases between. CDR3 region: CASSAAGEETQYF. The CDR3 DNA sequence: TGTGCCAGCAGCGCTGCAGGGGAAGAGACCCAGTACTTC.

V usage is TRBV5-4 and J usage is TRBJ1-1; possibly TRBD1 for D (6 bases). The V gene's germline CDR1 is SGHNT and CDR2 YYREEE (reference sequence). This CDR3 has 14 amino acids. V lost 5 bases and J 2 bases, leaving 13 bases between the germline ends. This CDR3 reads CASSLGGGNTEAFF. The CDR3, as DNA: TGTGCCAGCAGTCTCGGGGGGGGCAACACTGAAGCTTTCTTT.

V is TRBV28 and J is TRBJ2-5; 9 bases align to TRBD2. This CDR3 contains 15 residues. Germline lookup yields CDR1 MDHEN and CDR2 SYDVKM. V lost 3 bases, J lost 7 bases, and 9 bases stayed unmatched. The chain's CDR3 is CASSFPTAGGGTQYF. The CDR3 region has the DNA TGTGCCAGCAGTTTCCCAACAGCGGGAGGCGGGACCCAGTACTTC.

V usage is TRBV6-1 and J usage is TRBJ1-4, with D possibly matching TRBD1 (5 bases). Germline V gene data show CDR1 as MNHNS and CDR2 as SASEGT. The ends were cut back, 5 bases at V and 2 bases at J, with 12 bases in the middle. CDR3 length: 15 residues. The CDR3 loop reads CASSSGGETNEKLFF. CDR3 sequence (DNA): TGTGCCAGCAGTTCCGGGGGGGAGACTAATGAAAAACTGTTTTTT.

The V and J genes are TRBV28 and TRBJ2-2; perhaps TRBD1 as D (5 bases). Between the trimmed V and J ends, which lost 9 bases and 3 bases, there was a span of 20 bases. Germline CDR1 MDHEN, CDR2 SYDVKM. CDR3 size: 16 residues. Written as DNA, the CDR3 is TGTGCCAGTTTAGGGTACAGGTCTTTGGACACCGGGGAGCTGTTTTTT. This translates into CASLGYRSLDTGELFF.

CDR3 sequence (DNA): TGCGCCAGCAGCCCTGCAGGGGCACAAGAGACCCAGTACTTC. The encoded protein is CASSPAGAQETQYF. The chain couples TRBV5-1 to TRBJ2-5, with a tentative D call TRBD1 (6 bases). Germline lookup yields CDR1 SGHRS and CDR2 YFSETQ. V dropped 4 bases and J dropped 2 bases, with 12 bases sitting between them. The CDR3 extends over 14 amino acids.

The chain couples TRBV5-5 to TRBJ1-3; D is unclear. Germline assignment: CDR1 SGHKS and CDR2 YYEKEE (reference sequence). The V and J ends lost 3 bases and 4 bases respectively, with 20 bases between them. The CDR3 sequence is 17 residues long. CDR3 nucleotide sequence: TGTGCCAGCAGCTCTGTCGTGTTACCGGGCTCCGGAAACACCATATATTTT. Translating gives CASSSVVLPGSGNTIYF.

V is TRBV5-6 and J is TRBJ1-4; D possibly corresponds to TRBD1 (5 bases). The V end was cut by 4 bases, the J end by 7 bases, with 14 bases between. The CDR3 covers 14 residues. Germline CDR1 SGHDT, CDR2 YYEEEE. The CDR3 DNA reads as TGTGCCAGCAGCCTCCGGGACTATAGTGAAAAACTGTTTTTT. Its translation is CASSLRDYSEKLFF. Full variable domain (rest looked up from reference TRBV5-6 and TRBJ1-4): DAGVTQSPTHLIKTRGQQVTLRCSPKSGHDTVSWYQQALGQGPQFIFQYYEEEERQRGNFPDRFSGHQFPNYSSELNVNALLLGDSALYLCASSLRDYSEKLFFGSGTQLSVL.

The chain is built from TRBV5-4 and TRBJ1-4; D is ambiguous. Germline-derived CDR1 and CDR2 are SGHNT and YYREEE (reference sequence). V shed 4 bases and J shed 4 bases, with 14 bases lying between them. The length of the CDR3 is 15 residues. CDR3 amino acids: CASSRALDRNEKLFF. CDR3 coding DNA: TGTGCCAGCAGCAGGGCCCTGGACCGTAATGAAAAACTGTTTTTT. The full variable domain, rest sourced from reference TRBV5-4 and TRBJ1-4, is ETGVTQSPTHLIKTRGQQVTLRCSSQSGHNTVSWYQQALGQGPQFIFQYYREEENGRGNFPPRFSGLQFPNYSSELNVNALELDDSALYLCASSRALDRNEKLFFGSGTQLSVL.

V and J are TRBV7-9 and TRBJ2-1; TRBD1 matches at 7 bases. The CDR3 consists of 17 residues. With 2 bases clipped from V and 8 bases from J, the junction kept 15 bases outside the gene matches. The germline V gene encodes CDR1 SEHNR and CDR2 FQNEAQ (reference sequence). CDR3 loop: CASSLPSRQGPRYEQFF. CDR3 coding DNA: TGTGCCAGCAGCTTACCTTCTCGACAGGGCCCGCGGTATGAGCAGTTCTTC.

This chain connects TRBV5-1 to TRBJ2-5; TRBD2 matches 13 bases. V shed 5 bases, J shed 4 bases, and the junction held 8 bases outside the gene matches. Germline CDR1 and CDR2: SGHRS and YFSETQ. This CDR3 spans 16 amino acids. The CDR3 region has the DNA TGCGCCAGCAGTTCCGGACTAGCGGGAGTCGGAGAGACCCAGTACTTC. Amino acids: CASSSGLAGVGETQYF.

The chain recombines TRBV6-5 with TRBJ1-5, with D unresolved. Trimming pared 0 bases from V and 1 base from J, leaving 10 bases between. The CDR3 loop spans 16 amino acids. Germline CDR1 is MNHEY and CDR2 is SVGAGI. The CDR3 DNA reads as TGTGCCAGCAGTTACTCGCAACCATCAAGCAATCAGCCCCAGCATTTT. As protein: CASSYSQPSSNQPQHF.

V is TRBV5-8 and J is TRBJ2-1, with 14 nucleotides matching TRBD2. The germline V gene has CDR1 SGHTS and CDR2 YDEGEE. V lost 2 bases to trimming and J lost 7 bases; unmatched junction nucleotides: 14. The CDR3 has 19 residues. The CDR3 reads CASSFWTSGGYPAQNEQFF. The CDR3 DNA reads TGTGCCAGCAGCTTTTGGACTAGCGGGGGGTATCCGGCGCAGAATGAGCAGTTCTTC. Full variable domain (rest looked up from reference TRBV5-8 and TRBJ2-1): EAGVTQSPTHLIKTRGQQATLRCSPISGHTSVYWYQQALGLGLQFLLWYDEGEERNRGNFPPRFSGRQFPNYSSELNVNALELEDSALYLCASSFWTSGGYPAQNEQFFGPGTRLTVL.